A single sample gave rise to the 27 T cell receptor beta chains below, sequenced in a study of OX40 agonist ivuxolimab in advanced cancers. The method was immunoSEQ multiplex PCR; TCRdb's version includes in-frame clones alone and lacks a portion of them. The table includes more than 100,000 clones, approximately 90% detected once. Here the sequenced sample was CD4+ or CD8+ T cells sorted from blood, taken in a trial of the OX40 agonist ivuxolimab. The source of these receptors is an adult with an advanced solid tumor such as melanoma, head and neck, liver or kidney cancer.

The chain uses TRBV7-2 and TRBJ2-3, with D hard to call. CDR1 and CDR2 (germline): SGHTA, FQGNSA. Deletions cut 2 bases from V and 4 bases from J, with 4 bases between. The CDR3 length is 12 residues. The CDR3 region is CASSLSSDTQYF. Here the CDR3 DNA reads TGTGCCAGCAGCTTAAGTTCAGATACGCAGTATTTT.

The chain uses TRBV5-6 and TRBJ1-1; D remains unclear. CDR3 length equals 15 residues. Germline V gives CDR1 SGHDT, CDR2 YYEEEE. V was clipped by 4 bases and J by 0 bases, with 13 bases between them. The CDR3, as DNA: TGTGCCAGCAGCCCTTCGCCAGGTTTGAACACTGAAGCTTTCTTT. It translates to CASSPSPGLNTEAFF.

This chain links TRBV11-2 with TRBJ2-7; 8 nucleotides agree with TRBD2. Germline trimming cut 5 bases from V and 0 bases from J; bases unmatched to any gene: 3. This CDR3 comprises 14 residues. Per germline, CDR1 SGHAT and CDR2 FQNNGV. CDR3 sequence (DNA): TGTGCCAGCAGCCTTAGCGGGACCTCCTACGAGCAGTACTTC. Protein: CASSLSGTSYEQYF.

The genes are TRBV6-5 and TRBJ2-7; D call uncertain. The CDR3 consists of 16 residues. Germline lookup yields CDR1 MNHEY and CDR2 SVGAGI. Trimming took 2 bases from V and 7 from J, leaving 21 bases between them. CDR3 in DNA: TGTGCCAGCAGTTACGGCACCTCGACATACCCCATGGAGCAGTACTTC. Translating it yields CASSYGTSTYPMEQYF.

The J gene is TRBJ2-7, the V gene TRBV28, with 10 nucleotides matching TRBD1. J gave up 3 bases and V 5 bases, and 10 bases lay outside the gene matches. CDR3 length equals 16 residues. CDR1 MDHEN and CDR2 SYDVKM come from the germline V gene. The CDR3 loop reads CASSPAGQGTDYEQYF. The CDR3 DNA reads as TGTGCCAGCAGTCCCGCGGGACAGGGGACTGACTACGAGCAGTACTTC.

This chain links TRBV5-1 with TRBJ2-7, with D possibly TRBD1 on 6 matching bases. The CDR3 loop spans 16 amino acids. CDR1 and CDR2 (germline): SGHRS, YFSETQ. Trimming shortened V by 0 bases and J by 2 bases, and 15 bases separated the two germline ends. CDR3 in DNA: TGCGCCAGCAGCTTGGGTCAGGGGAAGGGGGCCTACGAGCAGTACTTC. It yields the protein CASSLGQGKGAYEQYF.

The chain is built from TRBV7-9 and TRBJ1-3; D not resolved. Germline loops: CDR1 SEHNR, CDR2 FQNEAQ (reference sequence). The CDR3 runs 13 residues. The V end lost 8 bases, the J end lost 2 bases, and 10 bases lay between the germline ends. CDR3 sequence reads: CASLMGAGNTIYF. The DNA of the CDR3 is TGTGCCAGCCTGATGGGCGCTGGAAACACCATATATTTT.

J is TRBJ2-2 and V is TRBV27, with D perhaps TRBD2 (6 bases). Trimming removed 9 bases from V and 0 bases from J, with 8 bases in between. The CDR3 contains 13 residues. Germline-derived CDR1 and CDR2 are MNHEY and SMNVEV (reference sequence). The CDR3 protein is CASRDSNTGELFF. CDR3 coding DNA: TGTGCCAGTCGGGACTCGAACACCGGGGAGCTGTTTTTT.

The rearrangement uses TRBV28 and TRBJ2-5; 8 bases line up with TRBD2. V lost 6 bases, J lost 2 bases, and 8 bases stayed unmatched. The germline V gene has CDR1 MDHEN and CDR2 SYDVKM. CDR3 length equals 15 residues. In nucleotides, the CDR3 is TGTGCCAGCAGGGGTACAACTAGCGGACAAGAGACCCAGTACTTC. Its translation is CASRGTTSGQETQYF.

The rearrangement links TRBV5-1 to TRBJ1-1; 8 positions match TRBD1. The CDR3 is 16 residues long. J lost 4 bases, V lost 4 bases, and 12 bases had no gene match. The germline V gene has CDR1 SGHRS and CDR2 YFSETQ. This CDR3 is CASSGSGQGRGTEAFF. In nucleotides, the CDR3 is TGCGCCAGCAGCGGAAGCGGACAGGGAAGGGGCACTGAAGCTTTCTTT.

The CDR3 loop reads CATSRGVQSYEQYF. The DNA for the CDR3 is TGTGCCACCAGCAGAGGGGTACAGTCCTACGAGCAGTACTTC. The V and J genes are TRBV15 and TRBJ2-7; unclear D gene. The germline gives CDR1 LNHNV, CDR2 YYDKDF (reference sequence). Trimming removed 1 base at V and 1 base at J, with 8 bases between. This CDR3 contains 14 residues.

This chain connects TRBV9 to TRBJ2-1; 11 bases are a match to TRBD2. Trimming cost V 3 bases and J 8 bases; bases outside gene matches: 7. CDR1 is SGDLS and CDR2 is YYNGEE in the germline V gene. CDR3 length: 15 residues. The CDR3 protein is CASSELAGVADEQFF. CDR3 nucleotide sequence: TGTGCCAGCAGCGAACTAGCGGGAGTAGCAGATGAGCAGTTCTTC.

The rearrangement links TRBV18 to TRBJ2-3, with TRBD2 matching over 7 bases. Unmatched junction bases numbered 5, after V lost 4 bases and J lost 4 bases. The CDR3 is made up of 14 amino acids. The germline V gene has CDR1 KGHSH and CDR2 LQKENI. Here the CDR3 DNA reads TGTGCCAGCTCACAGCGGGATTCCGCAGATACGCAGTATTTT. This sequence encodes CASSQRDSADTQYF.

This chain connects TRBV2 to TRBJ1-1; 11 positions match TRBD1. V gave up 2 bases and J gave up 6 bases; unmatched junction bases: 5. CDR3 length: 15 amino acids. CDR1 and CDR2 from the germline V gene are SNHLY and FYNNEI. The CDR3 bases are TGTGCCAGCAGTGAAACGTGGACAGGGGGCTCTGAAGCTTTCTTT. Protein product: CASSETWTGGSEAFF.

The rearrangement uses TRBV7-6 and TRBJ2-4, with 10 bases lining up with TRBD1. V shed 5 bases and J 2 bases; nucleotides not matched to a gene: 9. The CDR3 has 17 residues. Looked up from germline, CDR1 is SGHVS and CDR2 is FNYEAQ. CDR3 in DNA: TGTGCCAGCAGCGAATCGACAGGGGGCTTTACCAAAAACATTCAGTACTTC. Protein: CASSESTGGFTKNIQYF.

The chain links TRBV5-6 to TRBJ1-6; 8 bases are a match to TRBD1. This CDR3 spans 14 amino acids. J was trimmed by 10 bases and V by 1 base; bases with no gene match: 4. CDR1 is SGHDT, CDR2 YYEEEE, per germline. The CDR3 sequence: CASSLTGGGSPLHF. CDR3 bases: TGTGCCAGCAGCTTGACAGGGGGTGGGTCACCCCTCCACTTT. Filled out from reference TRBV5-6 and TRBJ1-6, the complete variable domain reads DAGVTQSPTHLIKTRGQQVTLRCSPKSGHDTVSWYQQALGQGPQFIFQYYEEEERQRGNFPDRFSGHQFPNYSSELNVNALLLGDSALYLCASSLTGGGSPLHFGNGTRLTVT.

The chain employs TRBV28 and TRBJ2-7; no clear D gene. CDR1 and CDR2 (germline): MDHEN, SYDVKM. The CDR3 is 17 residues long. Trimming cost V 3 bases and J 3 bases, with 21 bases left between them. As DNA, the CDR3 is TGTGCCAGCAGTTTTCCCCCACCAGCGAGAGAGGTCTACGAGCAGTACTTC. This translates into CASSFPPPAREVYEQYF.

CDR3 sequence: CASSRTFFTEAFF. CDR3 DNA: TGCGCCAGCAGCCGGACATTCTTCACTGAAGCTTTCTTT. The chain employs TRBV4-3 and TRBJ1-1, with TRBD1 as a possible D gene (5 bases). The CDR3 contains 13 residues. The germline V gene encodes CDR1 LGHNA and CDR2 YSLEER. The V end lost 4 bases, the J end lost 4 bases, and 10 bases lay between the germline ends.

The V and J genes are TRBV5-1 and TRBJ2-3; no definite D call. Germline V gene sequence: CDR1 SGHRS, CDR2 YFSETQ. The CDR3 has 14 residues. Trimming took off 5 bases at V and 2 bases at J, with 12 bases between the two ends. The CDR3 DNA follows: TGCGCCAGCAGAGAAGTGGGGAACACAGATACGCAGTATTTT. This codes for CASREVGNTDTQYF.

J is TRBJ2-7 and V is TRBV18; 11 bases are a match to TRBD1. The germline V gene has CDR1 KGHSH and CDR2 LQKENI. V gave up 6 bases and J gave up 6 bases; unmatched junction bases: 7. The CDR3 has 14 residues. The CDR3 loop reads CASSTGTGGVEQYF. DNA of the CDR3: TGTGCCAGCTCTACCGGGACAGGGGGTGTCGAGCAGTACTTC.

The chain couples TRBV28 to TRBJ1-4, with D uncertain. This CDR3 has 13 residues. CDR1 is MDHEN, CDR2 SYDVKM, per germline. V was shortened by 5 bases and J by 0 bases, with 4 bases between the two germline ends. CDR3 sequence: CASSPSTNEKLFF. In DNA, the CDR3 is TGTGCCAGCAGTCCCTCAACTAATGAAAAACTGTTTTTT.

The V and J genes are TRBV11-2 and TRBJ2-3; 8 bases fit TRBD2. After removal of 4 bases from V and 2 bases from J, the junction contained 8 bases not matched to a gene. The CDR3 is 16 residues long. Germline values: CDR1 SGHAT, CDR2 FQNNGV. In nucleotides, the CDR3 is TGTGCCAGCAGCTCTTCGGGAGGGCGGGTCACAGATACGCAGTATTTT. This gives the protein CASSSSGGRVTDTQYF. Full variable domain (outside the CDR3, taken from reference TRBV11-2 and TRBJ2-3): EAGVAQSPRYKIIEKRQSVAFWCNPISGHATLYWYQQILGQGPKLLIQFQNNGVVDDSQLPKDRFSAERLKGVDSTLKIQPAKLEDSAVYLCASSSSGGRVTDTQYFGPGTRLTVL.

This chain joins TRBV19 and TRBJ1-5; weak D call: TRBD1 (6 bases). This CDR3 is 15 amino acids long. Deletions cut 7 bases from V and 1 base from J, with 14 bases between. From germline, CDR1 is LNHDA and CDR2 SQIVND (reference sequence). The CDR3 loop reads CASTKGGMSNQPQHF. CDR3 DNA sequence: TGTGCCAGTACGAAGGGGGGCATGAGCAATCAGCCCCAGCATTTT.

The chain joins TRBV28 to TRBJ2-7; 9 positions match TRBD1. The CDR3 totals 13 residues. Germline V gene data show CDR1 as MDHEN and CDR2 as SYDVKM. Losses at the gene ends were 6 bases for V and 12 bases for J; bases not matched to a gene: 12. The CDR3 sequence: CASRPTGGALLYF. Written as DNA, the CDR3 is TGTGCCAGCAGGCCCACAGGGGGCGCTTTGCTGTACTTC.

V and J are TRBV5-1 and TRBJ2-1; 15 bases line up with TRBD2. V gave up 6 bases and J gave up 15 bases; unmatched junction bases: 13. Germline V gives CDR1 SGHRS, CDR2 YFSETQ. The CDR3 has 15 residues. The CDR3 protein is CASNSGTSGRRELFF. CDR3 nucleotides: TGCGCCAGCAACAGTGGGACTAGCGGGAGGCGGGAGTTGTTCTTC.

This clone appeared once. V is TRBV5-1 and J is TRBJ2-6; D may match TRBD1 or TRBD2 (5 bases each). With 0 bases removed from V and 2 bases from J, the gap between germline ends came to 6 bases. In germline, CDR1 is SGHRS, CDR2 YFSETQ. This CDR3 comprises 15 residues. The CDR3 DNA follows: TGCGCCAGCAGCTTGGGAGGGGCTGGGGCCAACGTCCTGACTTTC. Encoded protein: CASSLGGAGANVLTF.

This chain uses TRBV9 with TRBJ2-2; the D is unclear. Germline CDR1 SGDLS, CDR2 YYNGEE. The CDR3 is 15 amino acids. Trimming cost V 3 bases and J 1 base, with 10 bases left between them. CDR3 loop: CASSGGLENTGELFF. CDR3 sequence (DNA): TGTGCCAGCAGCGGTGGCTTAGAGAACACCGGGGAGCTGTTTTTT.